The subject of this entry is one T cell receptor beta chain. The target antigen is unknown. The source of the sample is a study of cytomegalovirus exposure and HLA in healthy donors. Whole-study context: Prior work identified some 120 million unique TCR beta sequences in approximately 200 million T cells.

The PCR ran on 60 Vbeta and 13 Jbeta primers. The method was immunoSEQ multiplex PCR; TCRdb's version includes in-frame clones alone and lacks a portion of them. This table has roughly 120,000 clones, over 65% appearing once. Study-level results: Most sequenced TCRs were rare (though some public TCRs occurred in many donors).

This CDR3 is built from 14 residues. V was trimmed by 0 bases and J by 4 bases, leaving 10 bases between them. CDR1 and CDR2 from the germline V gene are SGDLS and YYNGEE. The sequence was collected from a woman aged 40 to 50 in good health and CMV-seropositive. The chain employs TRBV9 and TRBJ1-1; D gene ambiguous. Sequencing was performed on PBMCs. This CDR3 is CASSVDMASTEAFF. The CDR3 coding sequence is TGTGCCAGCAGCGTAGATATGGCCTCCACTGAAGCTTTCTTT.